What follows describes a single T cell receptor beta chain. The entry originates in a study of T-cell reconstitution after alpha-beta-depleted transplantation in children. Unique molecular identifiers tagged the TCRbeta library. TCRdb redid the calling of the PCR reads with MiXCR, one entry per CDR3 protein. The table records more than 400,000 distinct CDR3 sequences, 43% of them present only once. Germline V gene lookup returns CDR1 SGHVS and CDR2 FNYEAQ. This CDR3 is built from 15 residues. V dropped 2 bases and J dropped 5 bases, with 13 bases sitting between them. This receptor was obtained from a girl aged 2 to 10 with aplastic anemia, due to receive a stem cell transplant. The starting material was PBMCs, obtained before TCRalphabeta/CD19-depleted stem cell transplant. This chain links TRBV7-6 with TRBJ1-5, with a tentative D call TRBD1 (6 bases). The CDR3 spells CASSLRLGGDQPQHF. In nucleotides, the CDR3 is TGTGCCAGCAGCTTAAGGTTAGGGGGTGATCAGCCCCAGCATTTT.